The entry that follows covers one T cell receptor beta chain sequence. Antigen: not known. This sample was taken from a study of T cell responses to AZD1222 COVID-19 vaccine. There are 13 residues in the CDR3. The protocol was immunoSEQ multiplex PCR, while the TCRdb copy is restricted to in-frame clones and leaves out a portion. The repertoire holds around 140,000 clones, with about 92% as singletons. Overall study findings and caveats: In all cases, repertoires were sampled only after the peak T cell response. The donor group comprised mostly white British people and more females; the analysis possibly underestimated clonal diversity. Among AZD1222 vaccinees, only 5 to 7 were seropositive at baseline.

Pooled samples include second doses given at about 4 or 12 weeks. The sample here was peripheral blood, taken 28 days after the second AZD1222 dose. The rearrangement uses TRBV21-1 and TRBJ2-1; the listed D gene, TRBD2, was not tested against the DNA. TRBV21-1 is annotated as a pseudogene. This clonotype originated in an adult who received the AZD1222 COVID-19 vaccine. The CDR3 here is CARSATRANEQFF. The CDR3 nucleotides are TGTGCCAGATCGGCCACTAGAGCCAATGAGCAGTTCTTC.